The clone carrying this TCR beta chain was recorded once. Sample time point: baseline, week 1 (first vaccination visit). Treatment denoted: pre-vaccination baseline after standard-of-care therapy. Method: immunoSEQ multiplex PCR; TCRdb's copy keeps in-frame clones and lacks some. In the table there are tens of thousands of clones, around 79% of which are singletons. Trimming removed 6 bases from V and 4 bases from J, with 10 bases in between. Germline V gene lookup returns CDR1 MNHEY and CDR2 SVGAGI. The CDR3 loop spans 14 amino acids. This sample was taken from a study of a mutant IDH1 vaccine in newly diagnosed glioma.

The sequencing used PBMCs, collected from a glioma patient treated with radiotherapy, temozolomide or both. The rearrangement joins TRBV6-5 to TRBJ1-6; D ambiguous. This TCR was recovered from a man in his forties or fifties with glioma. Some clones in this sample may be carry-over from other donors' samples. CDR3 protein: CASSRDGYNSPLHF. CDR3 sequence (DNA): TGTGCCAGCAGCCGTGACGGATATAATTCACCCCTCCACTTT.